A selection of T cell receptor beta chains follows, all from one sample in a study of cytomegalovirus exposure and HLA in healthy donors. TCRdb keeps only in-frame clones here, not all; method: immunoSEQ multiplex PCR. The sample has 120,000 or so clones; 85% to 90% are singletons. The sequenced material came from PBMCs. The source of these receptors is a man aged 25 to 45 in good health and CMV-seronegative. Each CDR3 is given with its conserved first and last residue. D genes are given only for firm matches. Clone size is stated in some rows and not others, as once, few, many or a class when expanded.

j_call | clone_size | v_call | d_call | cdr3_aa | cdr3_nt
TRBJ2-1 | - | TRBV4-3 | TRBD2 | CASSQEASGYNEQFF | TGCGCCAGCAGCCAAGAGGCTAGCGGTTACAATGAGCAGTTCTTC
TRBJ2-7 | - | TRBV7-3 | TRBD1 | CASRPGQGVGEQYF | TGTGCCAGCAGACCCGGACAGGGAGTCGGCGAGCAGTACTTC
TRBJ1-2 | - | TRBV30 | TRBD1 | CAWSIGTGGYTF | TGTGCCTGGAGTATTGGGACAGGGGGCTACACCTTC
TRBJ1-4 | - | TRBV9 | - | CASSVGGGQGEKLFF | TGTGCCAGCAGCGTAGGGGGAGGGCAGGGTGAAAAACTGTTTTTT
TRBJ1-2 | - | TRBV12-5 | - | CASGLSVYGYTF | TGTGCTAGTGGTTTATCAGTCTATGGCTACACCTTC
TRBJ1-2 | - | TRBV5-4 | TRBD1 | CASTSTGQGVGYTF | TGTGCCAGCACCTCAACGGGACAGGGGGTTGGCTACACCTTC
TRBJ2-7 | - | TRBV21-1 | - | CASPRVYPTYEQYF | TGTGCGAGCCCCCGGGTTTACCCAACCTACGAGCAGTACTTC
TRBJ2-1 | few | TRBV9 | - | CASATSGYSYNEQFF | TGTGCCAGCGCCACAAGCGGCTACTCCTACAATGAGCAGTTCTTC
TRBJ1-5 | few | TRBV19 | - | CASGGQPQHF | TGTGCCAGCGGGGGTCAGCCCCAGCATTTT
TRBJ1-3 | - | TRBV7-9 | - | CASSPSGTGNTIYF | TGTGCCAGCAGCCCGTCAGGGACTGGAAACACCATATATTTT
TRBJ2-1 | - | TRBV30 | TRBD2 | CAWSGLALASNEQFF | TGTGCCTGGAGTGGACTAGCGCTTGCTTCCAATGAGCAGTTCTTC
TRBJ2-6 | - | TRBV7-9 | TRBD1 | CASSPLTGIQSGANVLTF | TGTGCCAGCAGCCCCCTGACAGGGATCCAATCTGGGGCCAACGTCCTGACTTTC
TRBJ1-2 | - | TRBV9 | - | CASSVGSGYDAGYTF | TGTGCCAGCAGCGTAGGTTCGGGGTATGACGCTGGCTACACCTTC
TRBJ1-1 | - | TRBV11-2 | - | CASSLEMGRKNTEAFF | TGTGCCAGCAGCTTAGAGATGGGCCGGAAAAACACTGAAGCTTTCTTT
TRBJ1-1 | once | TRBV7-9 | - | CASSLQTEAFF | TGTGCCAGCAGCTTGCAGACTGAAGCTTTCTTT
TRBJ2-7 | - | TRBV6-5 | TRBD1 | CASSRQGGYNYEQYF | TGTGCCAGCAGTCGACAGGGGGGGTATAACTACGAGCAGTACTTC
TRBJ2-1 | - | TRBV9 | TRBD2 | CASSVEVAGNLGEQFF | TGTGCCAGCAGCGTAGAAGTAGCGGGAAATCTTGGTGAGCAGTTCTTC
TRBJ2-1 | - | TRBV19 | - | CASSSPVNEQFF | TGTGCCAGTAGTTCCCCGGTCAATGAGCAGTTCTTC
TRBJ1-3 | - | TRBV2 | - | CASSVRQPSGNTIYF | TGTGCCAGCAGTGTACGACAGCCTTCTGGAAACACCATATATTTT
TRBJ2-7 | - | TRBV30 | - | CAWSLTSFSYEQYF | TGTGCCTGGAGTTTGACTAGTTTTTCCTACGAGCAGTACTTC
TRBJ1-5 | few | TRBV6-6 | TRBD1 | CASSRTQGAYNQPQHF | TGTGCCAGCAGCAGAACTCAGGGGGCGTACAATCAGCCCCAGCATTTT
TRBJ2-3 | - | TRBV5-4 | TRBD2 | CASRPTSGRVTDTQYF | TGTGCCAGCAGACCAACTAGCGGGAGGGTCACAGATACGCAGTATTTT
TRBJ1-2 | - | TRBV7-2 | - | CASSLGTADYYGYTF | TGTGCCAGCAGCTTAGGGACAGCGGATTACTATGGCTACACCTTC
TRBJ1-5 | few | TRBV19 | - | CASSWTVNQPQHF | TGTGCCAGTAGTTGGACAGTCAATCAGCCCCAGCATTTT
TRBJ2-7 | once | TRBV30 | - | CAWSKTSYEQYF | TGTGCCTGGAGTAAGACTTCCTACGAGCAGTACTTC
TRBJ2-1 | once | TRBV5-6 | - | CASSLVRGRLDEQFF | TGTGCCAGCAGCCTGGTCAGGGGGAGACTAGATGAGCAGTTCTTC
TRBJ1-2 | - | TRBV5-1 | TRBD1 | CASSLSGQFYGYTF | TGTGCCAGCAGCTTGTCGGGACAGTTCTATGGCTACACCTTC